What follows are 19 T cell receptor beta chains derived from one specimen sequenced in a study of shared clonotypes between healthy human individuals (dated by TCRdb to the early 2020s). Receptor amplification or capture employed the immunoSEQ multiplex PCR assay. TCRdb retrieved this table from immuneACCESS and kept in-frame rearrangements only. Not all clones are present; in checked studies, unresolved V genes account for under half, and no reason is known for the remainder. Counted in this sample were more than 2,000,000 clones; approximately 92% of them appeared once. The top ten constitute around 0.15% of the sample. Sequences were obtained from naive CD4+ T cells sorted from blood. The sample's cell subset or site label, decoded: CD45RA+ positively selected. These receptors all stem from a man between 18 and 29 years old in good health.

The genes are TRBV19 and TRBJ1-1, with D tentatively TRBD1 (6 bases). V gave up 5 bases and J gave up 3 bases, with 13 bases separating them. This CDR3 region has 14 residues. The germline V gene encodes CDR1 LNHDA and CDR2 SQIVND (reference sequence). The CDR3 spells CASSPQGLYTEAFF. Here the CDR3 DNA reads TGTGCCAGTAGTCCACAGGGATTGTACACTGAAGCTTTCTTT.

In its sample, this clone was seen a few times. The rearrangement joins TRBV7-9 to TRBJ1-5; D uncertain. The CDR3 has 14 amino acids. Germline-derived CDR1 and CDR2 are SEHNR and FQNEAQ (reference sequence). Trimming took 4 bases from V and 8 from J, leaving 15 bases between them. This CDR3 is CASSYQTSTEPQHF. The CDR3 DNA follows: TGTGCCAGCAGCTATCAAACCAGCACAGAGCCCCAGCATTTT.

This chain joins TRBV5-1 and TRBJ2-3; 8 nucleotides agree with TRBD2. CDR3 size: 16 residues. Germline V gene data show CDR1 as SGHRS and CDR2 as YFSETQ. Trimming took 0 bases from V and 2 from J; bases not matched to a gene: 5. CDR3 loop: CASSLAGGRNTDTQYF. The CDR3 DNA reads TGCGCCAGCAGCTTGGCGGGGGGGCGTAACACAGATACGCAGTATTTT.

The chain joins TRBV30 to TRBJ1-3; D remains ambiguous. V dropped 7 bases and J dropped 7 bases, with 8 bases sitting between them. Germline CDR1 reads GTSNPN; CDR2 reads SVGIG (reference sequence). The CDR3 spans 10 residues. Written as DNA, the CDR3 is TGTGCCTCCGGACGGAACACCATATATTTT. This gives the protein CASGRNTIYF.

The V gene is TRBV7-6, the J gene TRBJ2-7; TRBD1 aligns across 10 bases. V lost 5 bases, J lost 7 bases, and 5 bases stayed unmatched. Germline values: CDR1 SGHVS, CDR2 FNYEAQ. The length of the CDR3 is 13 residues. The CDR3 DNA is TGTGCCAGCAGCCAGGACAGGGGGAGAGAGCAGTACTTC. As protein: CASSQDRGREQYF.

Details on this clone: Other DNA sequences in this specimen translate into the identical CDR3. This rearrangement joins TRBV2 to TRBJ2-7; D gene ambiguous. Germline CDR1 SNHLY, CDR2 FYNNEI. Trimming took off 7 bases at V and 0 bases at J, with 4 bases between the two ends. CDR3 length equals 11 residues. The CDR3 sequence: CASTGSYEQYF. For the CDR3, the DNA is TGTGCCAGCACGGGCTCCTACGAGCAGTACTTC.

The rearrangement joins TRBV10-3 to TRBJ2-7, with D unclear. The CDR3 totals 15 residues. The germline CDR1 and CDR2 sequences are ENHRY and SYGVKD. Trimming cost V 0 bases and J 3 bases, with 12 bases left between them. As DNA, the CDR3 is TGTGCCATCAGTGAGTCGAGTCTCTCCGGCTACGAGCAGTACTTC. It yields the protein CAISESSLSGYEQYF.

A note on this clone: The same CDR3 arises from other DNA sequences in this sample as well. The chain links TRBV5-4 to TRBJ1-5; the D is unclear. The CDR3 is 12 residues long. V shed 0 bases and J shed 7 bases, with 5 bases lying between them. Germline CDR1 reads SGHNT; CDR2 reads YYREEE (reference sequence). The CDR3 nucleotides are TGTGCCAGCAGCTTGGTCGGCCAGCCCCAGCATTTT. It translates to CASSLVGQPQHF.

Here the CDR3 DNA reads TGTGCCAGCAGGGGAACAGGGCTTCTTCGGGAAAAACTGTTTTTT. Residues: CASRGTGLLREKLFF. The rearrangement joins TRBV2 to TRBJ1-4, with a possible D match to TRBD1 (6 bases). V dropped 6 bases and J dropped 8 bases, with 19 bases sitting between them. The CDR3 length is 15 residues. Germline assignment: CDR1 SNHLY and CDR2 FYNNEI.

The chain employs TRBV7-8 and TRBJ2-1; the match to TRBD1 covers 8 bases. V lost 5 bases and J lost 10; bases outside the gene matches: 7. CDR1 is SGHVS, CDR2 FQNEAQ, per germline. This CDR3 spans 13 amino acids. CDR3 nucleotides: TGTGCCAGCAGCCTTAGACAGGGGCTAGAGCAGTTCTTC. It encodes CASSLRQGLEQFF.

This clone was found once. V gene TRBV19 combines with J gene TRBJ1-5, with 10 bases matching TRBD1. This CDR3 region has 18 residues. Per the germline V gene, CDR1 is LNHDA and CDR2 is SQIVND (reference sequence). The junction had 16 bases not matched to a gene; V was cut back by 5 bases and J by 6 bases. The CDR3 region has the DNA TGTGCCAGTAGTCTCGTCGGGGCCGACAGGGGGCTTCGTCAGCCCCAGCATTTT. Protein product: CASSLVGADRGLRQPQHF.

Points on this clone: This sample also contains other DNA sequences that code for the same CDR3. The V call is TRBV6-5, the J call TRBJ2-7, with 9 bases that match TRBD2. CDR1 and CDR2 from the germline V gene are MNHEY and SVGAGI. V was pared by 6 bases and J by 4 bases, with 7 bases of the junction left unmatched. This CDR3 has 14 amino acids. The CDR3 DNA reads as TGTGCCAGCAGAACCGGGACTAGCTCTTACGAGCAGTACTTC. It encodes CASRTGTSSYEQYF.

The rearrangement uses TRBV27 and TRBJ2-1; 10 nucleotides match TRBD1. The CDR3 extends over 15 amino acids. The J segment lost 2 bases and the V segment lost 6 bases, leaving 4 bases of the junction unmatched. Per germline, CDR1 MNHEY and CDR2 SMNVEV (reference sequence). The CDR3 DNA reads as TGTGCCAGCAGCCACGACAGGGGGCCCTACAATGAGCAGTTCTTC. Its protein product is CASSHDRGPYNEQFF.

The gene calls are TRBV5-5 and TRBJ1-5, with D possibly matching TRBD1 (5 bases). Between the trimmed V and J ends, which lost 4 bases and 0 bases, there was a span of 20 bases. Germline values: CDR1 SGHKS, CDR2 YYEKEE (reference sequence). The CDR3 is 18 residues long. This CDR3 is CASSLGVQGPYSNQPQHF. The CDR3 DNA follows: TGTGCCAGCAGCCTCGGAGTGCAGGGCCCCTATAGCAATCAGCCCCAGCATTTT.

The rearrangement links TRBV7-2 to TRBJ2-5; D unclear. The CDR3 is 15 amino acids. Germline CDR1 and CDR2: SGHTA and FQGNSA. Trimming removed 2 bases at V and 5 bases at J, with 15 bases between. CDR3 protein: CASSLWADRWETQYF. The CDR3 region has the DNA TGTGCCAGCAGCTTATGGGCAGACCGGTGGGAGACCCAGTACTTC.

The V and J genes are TRBV7-9 and TRBJ1-2, with no clear D. V shed 1 base and J shed 8 bases, with 11 bases lying between them. CDR1 and CDR2 (germline): SEHNR, FQNEAQ (reference sequence). CDR3 size: 13 residues. CDR3 protein: CASSLDRWEGYTF. In DNA form, the CDR3 reads TGTGCCAGCAGCTTAGATCGGTGGGAAGGCTACACCTTC.

V and J are TRBV7-9 and TRBJ1-4, with TRBD1 matching 10 bases. Germline-derived CDR1 and CDR2 are SEHNR and FQNEAQ (reference sequence). The length of the CDR3 is 14 residues. V lost 4 bases, J lost 7 bases, and 3 bases stayed unmatched. CDR3 nucleotide sequence: TGTGCCAGCAGCTCGACAGGGGGCTTTGAAAAACTGTTTTTT. Its protein is CASSSTGGFEKLFF.

This sequence joins TRBV10-3 and TRBJ2-2; no definite D call. Germline-derived CDR1 and CDR2 are ENHRY and SYGVKD. The CDR3 extends over 15 amino acids. Trimming stripped 3 bases from V and 4 bases from J, with 12 bases between. The CDR3 DNA follows: TGTGCCATCAGTGACAGTTCACAGAGCACCGGGGAGCTGTTTTTT. This sequence encodes CAISDSSQSTGELFF.

The chain combines TRBV27 with TRBJ1-2; D remains ambiguous. Germline V gives CDR1 MNHEY, CDR2 SMNVEV (reference sequence). The CDR3 has 14 residues. Trimming stripped 3 bases from V and 6 bases from J, with 14 bases between. The CDR3 here is CASSFREGRDGYTF. The CDR3 DNA reads TGTGCCAGCAGTTTCCGGGAAGGAAGGGATGGCTACACCTTC.